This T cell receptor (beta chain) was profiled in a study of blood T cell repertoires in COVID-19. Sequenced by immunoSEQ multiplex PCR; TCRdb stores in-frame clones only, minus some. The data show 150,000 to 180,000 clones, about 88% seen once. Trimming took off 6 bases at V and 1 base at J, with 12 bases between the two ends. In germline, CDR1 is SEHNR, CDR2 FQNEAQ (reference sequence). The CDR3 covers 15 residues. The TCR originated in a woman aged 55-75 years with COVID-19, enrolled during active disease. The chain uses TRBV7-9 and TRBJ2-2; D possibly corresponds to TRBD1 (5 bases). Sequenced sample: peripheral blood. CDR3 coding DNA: TGTGCCAGCAGGTCGTTTCAGGGGAACACCGGGGAGCTGTTTTTT. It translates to CASRSFQGNTGELFF.